This TCR beta chain was recorded in a study of CD8 T cell repertoires and HIV-1 epitope variants. Across the whole study: Twenty-five autologous and known Gag and Nef epitope variant peptides each stimulated T cells separately. Control wells had CMV/EBV/flu peptides, negative Ebola AY9, or no peptide. Regarding the study as a whole: Eight or nine antigen-specific TCR beta clonotypes were found; roughly 6 seemed cross-reactive to variants.

The CDR3 has 16 amino acids. The germline gives CDR1 MDHEN, CDR2 SYDVKM. V gave up 3 bases and J gave up 9 bases; unmatched junction bases: 11. Regarding this clone: Its matching antigen is unknown.

TCRdb's table, derived via immunoSEQ multiplex PCR, lists solely in-frame clones and lacks some. Altogether approximately 90,000 clones are present, 60% to 80% being singletons, with the ten largest covering roughly 24%. J is TRBJ1-6 and V is TRBV28; the match to TRBD1 covers 7 bases. The material sequenced was uncultured baseline CD8+ T cells from peripheral blood mononuclear cells (PBMCs). This TCR derives from a male donor with HIV. The CDR3 region is CASSFQTGPRFSPLHF. CDR3 sequence (DNA): TGTGCCAGCAGTTTTCAGACAGGGCCACGGTTTTCACCCCTCCACTTT.